The 16 T cell receptor beta chains below all came from one sample that was sequenced in a study of tumor and adjacent non-tumor tissue in lung cancer (dated by TCRdb to 2016 to 2018). RNA was isolated from bulk, unsorted tissue, and RNA quality was assessed with a NanoDrop ND-1000 and an Agilent 2100. The library was prepared using multiplex PCR. TCRdb lists the instrument as Illumina HiSeq 2500. TCRbeta libraries were built by three rounds of nested PCR using primers (Table S4), following protocols modified from ARM-PCR. The public reads were reprocessed in TCRdb via fastp at Q25 and MiXCR, keeping in-frame beta chains. Rows with a matching CDR3 protein are joined into one entry that keeps the most common DNA and genes. Across this sample there are 100,000 to 150,000 distinct CDR3 sequences, with roughly 67% seen only once. The biggest ten clones account for over 10% of the sample. Source material: lung tumor tissue. The receptors stem from a man aged 30-40 years with non-small cell lung cancer.

As concerns this clonotype: This sequence may be a read error, since a much larger clone differs from it by one base. This rearrangement joins TRBV20-1 to TRBJ2-7; TRBD1 matches at 9 bases. The V gene's germline CDR1 is DFQATT and CDR2 SNEGSKA (reference sequence). The CDR3 contains 13 residues. Here the CDR3 reads CSVRDGTGTEQYF. The CDR3 nucleotides are TGCAGTGTTAGAGATGGGACAGGGACCGAGCAGTACTTC.

Notes on this clonotype: A read error is possible here, since a much larger clone lies one base away. The V gene is TRBV10-2, the J gene TRBJ2-7; tentatively, D is TRBD1 (6 bases). The CDR3 sequence is 17 residues long. The V gene's germline CDR1 is WSHSY and CDR2 SAAADI. The DNA for the CDR3 is TGCGCCAGCAGTGACTCTCGAGGGGGATACACTTCCTACGAGCAGCACTTC. This gives the protein CASSDSRGGYTSYEQHF.

Turning to this clonotype: A much larger clone sits a single nucleotide away, making a read error possible. The chain combines TRBV19 with TRBJ1-6; D is undetermined. This CDR3 contains 16 residues. Germline CDR1 and CDR2: LNHDA and SQIVND (reference sequence). The CDR3 DNA reads as TGTGCCAGTACTATAGAGGCGGCAGGAGTGAATTCACCCCTCCACTTT. Its translation: CASTIEAAGVNSPLHF.

This clonotype was seen a single time. This may come from a read error, since a much larger clone is one base off. V is TRBV29-1 and J is TRBJ2-6, with D possibly matching TRBD1 (6 bases). Germline V gene lookup returns CDR1 SQVTM and CDR2 ANQGSEA. The CDR3 has 13 residues. CDR3 DNA sequence: TGCAGCGTTTACAGGGTGGGGGCCAACCTCCTGACTTTC. Translated: CSVYRVGANLLTF. The full variable domain, its missing parts supplied by reference TRBV29-1 and TRBJ2-6, is SAVISQKPSRDICQRGTSLTIQCQVDSQVTMMFWYRQQPGQSLTLIATANQGSEATYESGFVIDKFPISRPNLTFSTLTVSNMSPEDSSIYLCSVYRVGANLLTFGAGSRLTVL.

Turning to this clonotype: One junction end does not reproduce the germline sequence, and a read error may be involved. This chain connects TRBV11-2 to TRBJ2-1, with D tentatively TRBD2 (6 bases). Germline CDR1 reads SGHAT; CDR2 reads FQNNGV. CDR3 length: 16 residues. CDR3 DNA: TGTGCCAGCAGCTTATATGCTAGCGCGTACTACAATAAGCAGTCCTTC. Its protein product is CASSLYASAYYNKQSF.

DNA of the CDR3: TGCGCCAGCAGCCAGAGGGAGCAGGGGGAAGAGACCCAGTACTTC. Translation: CASSQREQGEETQYF. The chain recombines TRBV4-3 with TRBJ2-5, with 7 bases fitting TRBD1. The length of the CDR3 is 15 residues. The V segment lost 3 bases and the J segment 3 bases; nucleotides outside the gene matches: 7. Germline values: CDR1 LGHNA, CDR2 YSLEER.

This sequence joins TRBV4-3 and TRBJ1-2; D unresolved. In germline, CDR1 is LGHNA, CDR2 YSLEER. V was shortened by 11 bases and J by 4 bases, with 17 bases between the two germline ends. The CDR3 length is 13 residues. CDR3 residues: CACTQDHGYGYTF. The CDR3, as DNA: TGCGCCTGCACCCAAGATCATGGCTATGGCTACACCTTC.

Remarks on this clonotype: Possible read error: a much larger clone is one base away. J is TRBJ1-4 and V is TRBV4-1; no clear D. There are 15 residues in the CDR3. Germline CDR1 reads MGHRA; CDR2 reads YSYEKL. In DNA, the CDR3 is TGCGCCAGCGGCCAAGATGCGGGGAATTCGGCAAAACTGTTTTTT. It encodes CASGQDAGNSAKLFF.

Only a few counts were recorded for this clonotype. This may arise from a read error, as a much more abundant clone is one base away. The genes are TRBV6-5 and TRBJ2-2; D remains unclear. CDR1 MNHEY and CDR2 SVGAGI come from the germline V gene. The CDR3 totals 12 residues. CDR3 in amino acids: CASGYRYGELFF. Here the CDR3 DNA reads TGTGCCAGCGGTTACAGATACGGGGAGCTGTTTTTT.

In the case of this clonotype: Sequence at one end of the junction differs from germline and may be a read error. The chain combines TRBV6-2 or TRBV6-3 with TRBJ1-2, with a possible D match to TRBD1 (5 bases). Germline V gene data show CDR1 as MNHEY and CDR2 as SVGEGT. The CDR3 runs 14 residues. The CDR3 DNA reads as TGTGCCAGCAGTTACAAGGGGAATTCTTATGACTACACCTTC. This sequence encodes CASSYKGNSYDYTF.

This clonotype was picked up a small number of times. Germline is not matched at one junction end, which may reflect a read error. In DNA, the CDR3 is TGCGGTGCTAGAAGGCAGGCCAATCAGCCCCAGCATTTT. Its translation: CGARRQANQPQHF. This sequence joins TRBV20-1 and TRBJ1-5, with D hard to call. Germline CDR1 and CDR2: DFQATT and SNEGSKA (reference sequence). This CDR3 comprises 13 residues.

This chain links TRBV29-1 with TRBJ1-4; D might be TRBD1 (5 bases). Trimming shortened V by 8 bases and J by 10 bases, and 17 bases separated the two germline ends. The CDR3 loop spans 12 amino acids. Looked up from germline, CDR1 is SQVTM and CDR2 is ANQGSEA. This CDR3 reads CSLRGRDGKLFF. The CDR3 nucleotides read TGCAGCCTACGGGGACGGGATGGAAAACTGTTTTTT.

A word on this clonotype: One end of the junction varies from germline; a read error may be responsible. The chain is built from TRBV5-6 and TRBJ1-2, with D perhaps TRBD1 (6 bases). The V gene's germline CDR1 is SGHDT and CDR2 YYEEEE. CDR3 size: 13 residues. In nucleotides, the CDR3 is TGTACCAGCACCAGAGACAGGCTTACTGGCTACGCCTTC. Encoded protein: CTSTRDRLTGYAF.

This clonotype has a handful of counts. A much more abundant neighbour one base away suggests this may be a read error. This rearrangement joins TRBV29-1 to TRBJ1-5; D is unresolved. Germline values: CDR1 SQVTM, CDR2 ANQGSEA. V was pared by 6 bases and J by 6 bases, with 12 bases between. CDR3 length equals 12 residues. CDR3 residues: CSVLAGSQPQHF. CDR3 bases: TGCAGCGTCCTTGCGGGCAGTCAGCCCCAGCATTTT.

A single count supports this clonotype. Without the conserved terminal phenylalanine or tryptophan, this CDR3 likely stems from a read error. The chain uses TRBV29-1 and TRBJ2-7, with 7 bases lining up with TRBD2. The CDR3 covers 11 residues. From germline, CDR1 is SQVTM and CDR2 ANQGSEA. CDR3 DNA: TGCAGTGTTGATACGGGAGGCCCCCAGTACTCC. Translating it yields CSVDTGGPQYS.

In regard to this clonotype: Given a much more abundant clone one base away, this may be a read error. This chain joins TRBV29-1 and TRBJ1-3, with TRBD1 as a possible D gene (5 bases). Germline V gene lookup returns CDR1 SQVTM and CDR2 ANQGSEA. The CDR3 extends over 13 amino acids. Trimming removed 5 bases at V and 4 bases at J, with 12 bases between. CDR3 amino acids: CSVYWSGGNTIYF. The CDR3 nucleotides read TGCAGCGTTTATTGGTCAGGGGGAAACACCATATATTTT.